This TCR beta chain stems from a study of post-analysis software for immune sequencing data. As for the study in general: Courses of disease covered relapsing-remitting, secondary progressive and progressive-relapsing multiple sclerosis. General observations from the study: F measure clustering grouped samples strongly by preparation batch. Patients had higher frequencies than controls of roughly five TRBV segments, including TRBV5-6, TRBV5-1 and TRBV20-1.

On this clonotype: Its specificity is unknown.

Each TCR beta cDNA library carried unique molecular identifiers. TCRdb itself ran the PCR reads through MiXCR, one entry per CDR3 protein. This table has about 810,000 distinct CDR3 sequences, approximately 53% appearing once. The CDR3 runs 15 residues. V lost 0 bases and J lost 5, with 14 bases in between. CDR1 is LGHNA, CDR2 YNFKEQ, per germline. The chain has TRBV4-2 and TRBJ2-7, with D tentatively TRBD1 (6 bases). This clonotype was obtained from a girl aged 5-17 years with multiple sclerosis. The sequenced sample consisted of blood. Written as DNA, the CDR3 is TGTGCCAGCAGCCAAGAACTGGGGGCGGTAGACGAGCAGTACTTC. It specifies CASSQELGAVDEQYF.